The clone carrying this T cell receptor beta chain was detected many times. Per the germline V gene, CDR1 is DFQATT and CDR2 is SNEGSKA (reference sequence). V was shortened by 3 bases and J by 4 bases, with 15 bases between the two germline ends. CDR3 size: 14 residues. This sample was taken from a study of T cells in Graves' hyperthyroidism and ophthalmopathy. Authors of the study amplified TCR beta CDR3 regions from RNA transcripts. First-round RT-PCR with HTBI primers amplified the TCR CDR3 region. Using its own MiXCR run on the multiplex PCR reads, TCRdb lists one record per CDR3 protein. The table has some 560,000 distinct CDR3 sequences, 12% to 15% seen once. Reasons for excluding patients were uncontrolled infection, other autoimmune disease, pregnancy or lactation.

The source material was blood. This TCR was recovered from a woman aged 40 to 49 with Graves' hyperthyroidism. This sequence joins TRBV20-1 and TRBJ1-1; D may be TRBD1 (5 bases). As DNA, the CDR3 is TGCAGTGCTAGTAACTGGGGGACGAGCACTGAAGCTTTCTTT. Amino acid sequence: CSASNWGTSTEAFF.